These T cell receptor beta chains were read from a single sample in a study of blood T cell repertoires in COVID-19. Profiled with immunoSEQ multiplex PCR; TCRdb holds only in-frame clones, not every one. Of about 200,000 clones detected, 90% appear once; the ten largest clones hold 0.5% to 0.55%. Source material: peripheral blood. Every receptor here comes from a man in his forties or fifties with acute or convalescent COVID-19. CDR3s include the opening cysteine and the closing phenylalanine or tryptophan. D genes are given only for firm matches. Clone size is shown for a subset of rows, as once, few, many or a class of expanded clone.

TRBJ1-1,NA,few,TRBV6-1,CASSEARHSNTEAFF,TGTGCCAGCAGTGAAGCCAGGCACTCGAACACTGAAGCTTTCTTT
TRBJ2-1,NA,NA,TRBV6-1,CASSEGYRAQNEQFF,TGTGCCAGCAGTGAAGGCTACCGAGCCCAAAATGAGCAGTTCTTC
TRBJ1-5,TRBD1,NA,TRBV20-1,CSASPPGQGNQPQHF,TGCAGTGCTAGTCCTCCGGGACAGGGGAATCAGCCCCAGCATTTT
TRBJ1-2,NA,NA,TRBV15,CATSNLGDYYGYTF,TGTGCCACCAGCAACCTCGGGGACTACTATGGCTACACCTTC
TRBJ2-3,TRBD2,few,TRBV7-9,CASSHPGGGRTTDTQYF,TGTGCCAGCAGCCACCCTGGCGGGGGACGAACCACAGATACGCAGTATTTT
TRBJ2-1,TRBD2,NA,TRBV7-9,CASSLLTSVNEQFF,TGTGCCAGCAGTCTCCTTACTAGCGTCAATGAGCAGTTCTTC
TRBJ1-2,NA,NA,TRBV18,CASSPRGGNYGYTF,TGTGCCAGCTCACCACGGGGAGGAAACTATGGCTACACCTTC
TRBJ2-7,NA,NA,TRBV2,CASSRGGYEQYF,TGTGCCAGCTCTAGGGGGGGCTACGAGCAGTACTTC
TRBJ2-3,NA,NA,TRBV7-2,CASTLLSDTQYF,TGTGCCAGCACCCTCCTCTCGGATACGCAGTATTTT
TRBJ2-1,TRBD2,NA,TRBV7-3,CASSVERGRSNEQFF,TGTGCCAGCAGCGTTGAGCGGGGGCGGTCTAATGAGCAGTTCTTC
TRBJ2-7,NA,NA,TRBV7-9,CASSLDYADYEQYF,TGTGCCAGCAGCTTAGATTACGCAGACTACGAGCAGTACTTC
TRBJ2-2,TRBD1,NA,TRBV2,CASSKGQGNTGELFF,TGTGCCAGCAGTAAGGGACAGGGCAACACCGGGGAGCTGTTTTTT
TRBJ2-5,TRBD2,NA,TRBV5-1,CASSLSRASGQETQYF,TGCGCCAGCAGCTTGTCTCGGGCTAGCGGACAAGAGACCCAGTACTTC
TRBJ1-3,NA,NA,TRBV2,CASSENPPGLTRGNTIYF,TGTGCCAGCAGTGAAAATCCACCGGGACTTACTCGGGGAAACACCATATATTTT
TRBJ1-5,NA,once,TRBV5-6,CASSLGRGYQPQHF,TGTGCCAGCAGCTTGGGCCGGGGGTATCAGCCCCAGCATTTT
TRBJ2-7,TRBD1,NA,TRBV12-3/TRBV12-4,CASSTQGAGEQYF,TGTGCCAGCAGCACACAGGGGGCGGGGGAGCAGTACTTC
TRBJ2-7,NA,NA,TRBV27,CASRLRAAYEQYF,TGTGCCAGCAGGCTCAGGGCCGCCTACGAGCAGTACTTC
TRBJ2-7,TRBD1,few,TRBV14,CASGIGGLYEQYF,TGTGCCAGCGGAATAGGGGGCTTGTACGAGCAGTACTTC
TRBJ2-3,NA,NA,TRBV27,CASRRTGSDTQYF,TGTGCCAGCAGGCGGACTGGGTCAGATACGCAGTATTTT
TRBJ2-7,TRBD1,NA,TRBV6-1,CASSEATGGGSEQYF,TGTGCCAGCAGTGAAGCGACAGGGGGAGGGTCCGAGCAGTACTTC
TRBJ1-1,TRBD1,NA,TRBV2,CASSESDRAAFF,TGTGCCAGCAGTGAATCTGACAGGGCAGCTTTCTTT
TRBJ1-3,TRBD1,NA,TRBV7-9,CASSTGGYTIYF,TGTGCCAGCAGCACAGGGGGATACACCATATATTTT
TRBJ1-1,NA,NA,TRBV25-1,CASSRGSVTEAFF,TGTGCCAGCAGTCGGGGATCAGTCACTGAAGCTTTCTTT
TRBJ2-7,TRBD2,once,TRBV29-1,CSVVSSGTYEQYF,TGCAGCGTTGTGTCTAGCGGCACCTACGAGCAGTACTTC
TRBJ1-2,TRBD1,NA,TRBV11-2,CASSFQGENYGYTF,TGTGCCAGCAGCTTCCAGGGGGAGAACTATGGCTACACCTTC
TRBJ1-5,NA,NA,TRBV3-1/TRBV3-2,CASSQEGQPQHF,TGTGCCAGCAGCCAAGAGGGCCAGCCCCAGCATTTT
TRBJ1-2,NA,NA,TRBV11-2,CASSLDPSGTYGYTF,TGTGCCAGCAGCTTAGATCCCAGCGGGACCTATGGCTACACCTTC
TRBJ1-5,TRBD1,NA,TRBV2,CASSVSTGGAILQPQHF,TGTGCCAGCAGTGTTTCAACAGGGGGCGCGATACTTCAGCCCCAGCATTTT
TRBJ2-5,NA,NA,TRBV7-9,CASSLGGGAEETQYF,TGTGCCAGCAGCTTAGGAGGTGGGGCGGAAGAGACCCAGTACTTC
TRBJ2-3,TRBD2,NA,TRBV10-2,CASSVDPSGVTDTQYF,TGCGCCAGCAGTGTCGATCCTAGCGGGGTCACAGATACGCAGTATTTT
TRBJ1-6,NA,NA,TRBV10-2,CASSEPGGSSPLHF,TGCGCCAGCAGTGAGCCGGGGGGAAGTTCACCCCTCCACTTT
TRBJ1-5,NA,once,TRBV7-2,CASSLTREPQHF,TGTGCCAGCAGCCTAACCCGGGAGCCCCAGCATTTT
TRBJ1-1,NA,NA,TRBV19,CASSVAGANTEAFF,TGTGCCAGTAGTGTGGCAGGGGCGAACACTGAAGCTTTCTTT
TRBJ2-5,TRBD1,NA,TRBV5-1,CASSPGQDQEAQYF,TGCGCCAGCAGCCCCGGACAGGACCAAGAGGCCCAGTACTTC
TRBJ1-4,NA,NA,TRBV2,CASSQSGGPNEKLFF,TGTGCCAGCAGCCAGAGCGGGGGACCTAATGAAAAACTGTTTTTT
TRBJ2-2,NA,NA,TRBV6-6,CASSTSAGDTGELFF,TGTGCCAGCAGTACCTCCGCAGGGGACACCGGGGAGCTGTTTTTT
TRBJ1-5,TRBD1,NA,TRBV10-3,CAISESPTGGAGNQPQHF,TGTGCCATCAGTGAGTCCCCAACAGGGGGCGCCGGGAATCAGCCCCAGCATTTT
TRBJ2-1,TRBD2,NA,TRBV7-6,CASSMGLAENLDEQFF,TGTGCCAGCAGCATGGGACTAGCGGAGAATTTGGATGAGCAGTTCTTC
TRBJ2-4,NA,NA,TRBV10-3,CAISESGRLAKNIQYF,TGTGCCATCAGTGAGTCTGGGCGCCTAGCCAAAAACATTCAGTACTTC
TRBJ2-3,TRBD2,NA,TRBV7-9,CASRVSGGDTQYF,TGTGCCAGCAGAGTTAGCGGGGGGGATACGCAGTATTTT
TRBJ1-4,NA,once,TRBV7-8,CASSNPGTKEKLFF,TGTGCCAGCAGCAACCCCGGGACAAAAGAAAAACTGTTTTTT